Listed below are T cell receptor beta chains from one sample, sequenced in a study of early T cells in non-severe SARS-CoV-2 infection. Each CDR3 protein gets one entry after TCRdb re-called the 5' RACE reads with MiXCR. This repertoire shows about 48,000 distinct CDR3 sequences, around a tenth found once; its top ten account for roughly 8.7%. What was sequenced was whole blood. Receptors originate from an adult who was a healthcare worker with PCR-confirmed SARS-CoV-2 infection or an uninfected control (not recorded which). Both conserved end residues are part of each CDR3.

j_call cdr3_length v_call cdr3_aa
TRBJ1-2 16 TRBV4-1 CASSHDPGTTPSGYTF
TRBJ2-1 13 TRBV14 CASSGDWYNEQFF
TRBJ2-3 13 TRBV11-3 CASSRTTTDTQYF
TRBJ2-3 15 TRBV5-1 CASSPGQGAADTQYF
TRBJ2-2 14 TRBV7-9 CASQLGGNTGELFF
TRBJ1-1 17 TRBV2 CASSHIRDGQGNTEAFF
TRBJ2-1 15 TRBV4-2 CASSQEISGVREQFF
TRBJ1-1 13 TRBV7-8 CASSPAWALEAFF
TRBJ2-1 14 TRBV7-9 CASSFGEGRGEQFF
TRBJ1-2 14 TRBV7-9 CASSLGQGTGGYTF
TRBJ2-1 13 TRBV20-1 CSARDLPPNEQFF
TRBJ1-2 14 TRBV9 CASSVDRGIHGYTF
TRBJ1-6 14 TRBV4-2 CASSQESHNSPLHF
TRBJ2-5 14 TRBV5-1 CASSWAGTGETQYF
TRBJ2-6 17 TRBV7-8 CASSLGAGLSGANVLTF
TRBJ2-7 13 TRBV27 CASSLSSSSEQYF
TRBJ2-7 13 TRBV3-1 CASSQGDRREQYF
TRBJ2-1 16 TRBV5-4 CASSLGLAGAFDEQFF
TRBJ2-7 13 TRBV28 CASLGGIPYEQYF